This passage covers 24 T cell receptor beta chains from one sample sequenced in a study of beta chain features in type 1 diabetes. Study-wide points: Type 1 diabetes patients showed a moderate but significant shortening of TCRB CDR3s in all four CD4+ subsets.

Expressed TCRB transcripts were sequenced because the entire RNA isolate underwent reverse transcription. Sequencing was performed with immunoSEQ multiplex PCR; in TCRdb, only in-frame clones are kept and a portion is missing. The sample carries a few hundred thousand clones, roughly 14% recorded once. These receptors' antigens are unknown. The sample was naive CD4+ T cells from blood. The receptor set was obtained from a woman between 18 and 29 years old with type 1 diabetes.

In this sample, this clone turned up a few times. This chain links TRBV5-1 with TRBJ2-7, with 9 bases aligning to TRBD2. Germline lookup yields CDR1 SGHRS and CDR2 YFSETQ. After removal of 0 bases from V and 3 bases from J, the junction contained 4 bases not matched to a gene. This CDR3 comprises 15 residues. CDR3 loop: CASSLGLAVNYEQYF. The CDR3 DNA reads as TGCGCCAGCAGCTTGGGACTAGCGGTTAACTACGAGCAGTACTTC.

This clone was counted only a few times. The CDR3 nucleotides are TGTGCCATCGCCGGGACTAGCGGGAACTCCATCAATGAGCAGTTCTTC. Its protein product is CAIAGTSGNSINEQFF. This chain uses TRBV10-3 with TRBJ2-1; 13 positions match TRBD2. The CDR3 sequence is 16 residues long. The germline V gene has CDR1 ENHRY and CDR2 SYGVKD. V lost 8 bases and J lost 6; bases outside the gene matches: 10.

J is TRBJ2-4 and V is TRBV5-6; D remains unclear. In germline, CDR1 is SGHDT, CDR2 YYEEEE. The CDR3 runs 15 residues. Trimming cost V 1 base and J 6 bases, with 14 bases left between them. CDR3 loop: CASSLLGQARNIQYF. Written as DNA, the CDR3 is TGTGCCAGCAGCTTGTTGGGCCAGGCGCGAAACATTCAGTACTTC.

The chain joins TRBV5-4 to TRBJ2-2; tentatively, D is TRBD1 (5 bases). Trimming removed 4 bases at V and 0 bases at J, with 10 bases between. CDR1 is SGHNT and CDR2 is YYREEE in the germline V gene (reference sequence). The CDR3 has 15 amino acids. The CDR3 bases are TGTGCCAGCAGCATGACAGCTCCGAACACCGGGGAGCTGTTTTTT. Residues: CASSMTAPNTGELFF.

The chain employs TRBV28 and TRBJ2-2; no definite D call. The V and J ends lost 4 bases and 0 bases respectively, with 6 bases between them. Germline V gene data show CDR1 as MDHEN and CDR2 as SYDVKM. This CDR3 is 14 amino acids long. CDR3 bases: TGTGCCAGCAGTTCCCACACGAACACCGGGGAGCTGTTTTTT. Translation gives CASSSHTNTGELFF.

The chain couples TRBV7-2 to TRBJ2-4; a weak D match, TRBD1 (5 bases). Germline loops: CDR1 SGHTA, CDR2 FQGNSA. V shed 5 bases and J shed 1 base, with 12 bases lying between them. The CDR3 covers 15 residues. The CDR3 bases are TGTGCCAGCAGCCCAGGGTTTGTGGCCAAAAACATTCAGTACTTC. Translation gives CASSPGFVAKNIQYF.

The CDR3 sequence: CASSQTLAKNEQFF. The CDR3 DNA follows: TGTGCCAGCAGCCAGACACTAGCGAAAAATGAGCAGTTCTTC. The chain has TRBV7-9 and TRBJ2-1, with TRBD2 matching over 7 bases. Germline CDR1 reads SEHNR; CDR2 reads FQNEAQ (reference sequence). V trimming: 5 bases; J trimming: 7 bases; junction bases outside the gene matches: 8. This CDR3 is built from 14 residues.

The CDR3 protein is CASSTLGLAGGETQYF. DNA for the CDR3: TGTGCCAGCAGCACCCTGGGACTAGCGGGAGGGGAGACCCAGTACTTC. This chain connects TRBV7-2 to TRBJ2-5; 16 nucleotides agree with TRBD2. This CDR3 is built from 16 residues. Germline lookup yields CDR1 SGHTA and CDR2 FQGNSA. V lost 5 bases to trimming and J lost 5 bases; unmatched junction nucleotides: 5.

V is TRBV20-1 and J is TRBJ2-1, with TRBD2 matching 8 bases. The ends lost 3 bases at V and 12 bases at J; junction bases unmatched: 4. The CDR3 has 11 amino acids. Looked up from germline, CDR1 is DFQATT and CDR2 is SNEGSKA (reference sequence). In DNA, the CDR3 is TGCAGTGCTAGGGGGGCGGGAGGGCAGTTCTTC. Translating gives CSARGAGGQFF.

There are a few counts of this clone. V gene TRBV19 combines with J gene TRBJ2-2; 9 nucleotides line up with TRBD1. V lost 6 bases and J lost 5; bases outside the gene matches: 4. Germline CDR1 is LNHDA and CDR2 is SQIVND (reference sequence). The CDR3 contains 14 residues. The CDR3 sequence: CASSGTGLTGELFF. The CDR3 nucleotides read TGTGCCAGTAGCGGGACAGGGCTAACCGGGGAGCTGTTTTTT.

Turning to this clone: In the same sample, other DNA sequences code for this CDR3. The rearrangement links TRBV29-1 to TRBJ1-1, with D unclear. The CDR3 length is 13 residues. V was pared by 4 bases and J by 0 bases, with 9 bases between. Germline values: CDR1 SQVTM, CDR2 ANQGSEA. CDR3 residues: CSVGQTLNTEAFF. The CDR3 DNA follows: TGCAGCGTTGGGCAAACACTGAACACTGAAGCTTTCTTT.

The V call is TRBV15, the J call TRBJ1-1; D possibly corresponds to TRBD1 (6 bases). The CDR3 covers 13 residues. CDR1 and CDR2 (germline): LNHNV, YYDKDF (reference sequence). V lost 0 bases, J lost 6 bases, and 8 bases lay in between. The DNA for the CDR3 is TGTGCCACCAGCAGAGATGAGGGGGCTGAAGCTTTCTTT. It codes for CATSRDEGAEAFF.

The chain joins TRBV18 to TRBJ2-1, with 13 bases matching TRBD2. CDR1 is KGHSH, CDR2 LQKENI, per germline. The CDR3 totals 19 residues. V lost 4 bases to trimming and J lost 8 bases; unmatched junction nucleotides: 17. DNA of the CDR3: TGTGCCAGCTCACAAACGGCACTAGCGGGAGGGCCGTCGTGGGATGAGCAGTTCTTC. Protein: CASSQTALAGGPSWDEQFF. Filled out from reference TRBV18 and TRBJ2-1, the complete variable domain reads NAGVMQNPRHLVRRRGQEARLRCSPMKGHSHVYWYRQLPEEGLKFMVYLQKENIIDESGMPKERFSAEFPKEGPSILRIQQVVRGDSAAYFCASSQTALAGGPSWDEQFFGPGTRLTVL.

The V call is TRBV18, the J call TRBJ2-2; maybe TRBD2 (6 bases). Germline CDR1 KGHSH, CDR2 LQKENI. CDR3 length equals 17 residues. V dropped 0 bases and J dropped 4 bases, with 15 bases sitting between them. Here the CDR3 DNA reads TGTGCCAGCTCACCACCGAACCCGCGGGGTAGCACCGGGGAGCTGTTTTTT. It specifies CASSPPNPRGSTGELFF. Drawing the rest from reference TRBV18 and TRBJ2-2, the complete variable domain is NAGVMQNPRHLVRRRGQEARLRCSPMKGHSHVYWYRQLPEEGLKFMVYLQKENIIDESGMPKERFSAEFPKEGPSILRIQQVVRGDSAAYFCASSPPNPRGSTGELFFGEGSRLTVL.

The V call is TRBV15, the J call TRBJ2-3; D is uncertain. The CDR3 is 12 residues long. Germline CDR1 and CDR2: LNHNV and YYDKDF (reference sequence). Trimming removed 3 bases from V and 6 bases from J, with 7 bases in between. CDR3 protein: CATSRVADTQYF. CDR3 DNA: TGTGCCACCAGCAGGGTAGCCGATACGCAGTATTTT.

This clone was observed a handful of times. Other DNA sequences of this sample code for an identical CDR3. V gene TRBV10-3 combines with J gene TRBJ2-1; D may be TRBD2 (6 bases). Germline V lookup: CDR1 ENHRY, CDR2 SYGVKD. The CDR3 has 15 residues. V was pared by 4 bases and J by 4 bases, with 14 bases between. The CDR3 nucleotides are TGTGCCATCAGTGGATTAGCCGGAGGGTACAATGAGCAGTTCTTC. Its protein product is CAISGLAGGYNEQFF.

This chain links TRBV5-1 with TRBJ1-5; TRBD1 agrees at 9 bases. The CDR3 is 14 amino acids. Germline CDR1 reads SGHRS; CDR2 reads YFSETQ. Germline trimming cut 2 bases from V and 5 bases from J; bases unmatched to any gene: 2. This CDR3 is CASSLTGGHQPQHF. For the CDR3, the DNA is TGCGCCAGCAGCTTAACAGGGGGCCATCAGCCCCAGCATTTT.

This clone was seen only a few times. V gene TRBV30 combines with J gene TRBJ2-1; 9 nucleotides line up with TRBD2. The germline V gene encodes CDR1 GTSNPN and CDR2 SVGIG (reference sequence). The ends lost 2 bases at V and 15 bases at J; junction bases unmatched: 11. The CDR3 spans 13 residues. CDR3 sequence: CAWSPGSSGTSFF. CDR3 in DNA: TGTGCCTGGAGTCCCGGTTCTAGCGGGACCTCGTTCTTC.

This clone was seen a few times. The V call is TRBV7-2, the J call TRBJ2-4; D not resolved. Trimming stripped 1 base from V and 8 bases from J, with 6 bases between. CDR1 SGHTA and CDR2 FQGNSA come from the germline V gene. This CDR3 spans 12 amino acids. DNA of the CDR3: TGTGCCAGCAGCTTAGATTCCGACATTCAGTACTTC. As protein: CASSLDSDIQYF.

The chain combines TRBV7-9 with TRBJ1-2; D might be TRBD1 (6 bases). The CDR3 contains 13 residues. The ends were cut back, 2 bases at V and 6 bases at J, with 10 bases in the middle. CDR1 is SEHNR, CDR2 FQNEAQ, per germline (reference sequence). Written as DNA, the CDR3 is TGTGCCAGCAGCTTACAGGGGAGGGATGGCTACACCTTC. Protein sequence: CASSLQGRDGYTF.

The V call is TRBV28, the J call TRBJ2-7; TRBD2 matches 11 bases. Looked up from germline, CDR1 is MDHEN and CDR2 is SYDVKM. CDR3 length: 15 residues. J gave up 4 bases and V 5 bases, and 7 bases lay outside the gene matches. The CDR3: CASSPLSGRGYEQYV. In nucleotides, the CDR3 is TGTGCCAGCAGTCCCCTTAGCGGGAGGGGGTACGAGCAGTACGTC.

The V call is TRBV6-6, the J call TRBJ1-2, with D possibly matching TRBD1 (6 bases). The germline gives CDR1 MNHNY, CDR2 SVGAGI (reference sequence). The CDR3 length is 12 residues. V lost 6 bases and J lost 3, with 8 bases in between. CDR3: CASSRQDYGYTF. DNA for the CDR3: TGTGCCAGCAGCCGACAGGACTATGGCTACACCTTC.

The CDR3 region is CAGRVRSYNEQFF. The CDR3 bases are TGTGCCGGGAGGGTAAGGTCCTACAATGAGCAGTTCTTC. The chain recombines TRBV6-1 with TRBJ2-1, with 7 nucleotides matching TRBD2. The CDR3 has 13 residues. The V and J ends lost 11 bases and 1 base, in that order; junction bases with no gene match: 5. The germline V gene encodes CDR1 MNHNS and CDR2 SASEGT.

This clone was detected a few times. This chain uses TRBV10-3 with TRBJ1-1, with D possibly matching TRBD1 (6 bases). V lost 4 bases and J lost 1, with 7 bases in between. The CDR3 covers 13 residues. Germline V lookup: CDR1 ENHRY, CDR2 SYGVKD. The CDR3 DNA follows: TGTGCCATCAGTGGGACAGCGAACACTGAAGCTTTCTTT. Protein product: CAISGTANTEAFF.